A selection of T cell receptor beta chains follows, all from one sample in a study of T cells in Graves' hyperthyroidism and ophthalmopathy. TCRdb reprocessed the multiplex PCR reads via MiXCR and lists one record per CDR3 protein. The table has some 500,000 distinct CDR3 sequences, over 13% seen once. The sequencing sample was made of blood. Every receptor here comes from a woman younger than 35 with Graves' hyperthyroidism. Both conserved end residues are part of each CDR3. The size of a clone is reported for some rows only, either as once, few or many, or as a class for expanded clones.

TRBJ1-2 | TRBV19 | 11 | few | CASREGHGYTF
TRBJ1-4 | TRBV20-1 | 14 | many | CSAGPGQGLRGLFF
TRBJ2-1 | TRBV11-3 | 14 | many | CASSLAGLHNEQFF
TRBJ2-7 | TRBV19 | 11 | NA | CASGISYEQYF
TRBJ2-7 | TRBV20-1 | 13 | many | CSATLLAAYEQYF
TRBJ2-2 | TRBV30 | 13 | NA | CAWGLVNTGELFF
TRBJ1-2 | TRBV27 | 16 | many | CASSLLGAGAEYGYTF
TRBJ1-1 | TRBV5-5 | 17 | NA | CASSLGGAGLKNTEAFF
TRBJ2-1 | TRBV7-3 | 16 | many | CASSLTSGRMYNEQFF
TRBJ2-2 | TRBV30 | 14 | many | CAWGGGLNTGELFF
TRBJ2-3 | TRBV11-2 | 16 | many | CASSLGQGFRTDTQYF
TRBJ2-2 | TRBV5-1 | 16 | NA | CASSLQRGLSTGELFF
TRBJ1-1 | TRBV5-1 | 11 | NA | CASSLYNEAFF
TRBJ1-1 | TRBV20-1 | 15 | few | CSAKSPGQGETEAFF
TRBJ2-5 | TRBV9 | 14 | NA | CASSASGRVETQYF
TRBJ1-1 | TRBV7-3 | 14 | NA | CASSPDIPGTEAFF
TRBJ1-5 | TRBV6-1 | 14 | many | CASSEQLSNQPQHF
TRBJ1-4 | TRBV9 | 13 | NA | CASSGLDLEKLFF
TRBJ2-2 | TRBV7-2 | 16 | many | CASSLGKQGATGELFF
TRBJ2-2 | TRBV6-1 | 14 | few | CASSSPVTTGELFF
TRBJ2-7 | TRBV7-2 | 15 | NA | CASSLRGGDPYEQYF
TRBJ2-1 | TRBV2 | 14 | many | CASRAGGPYNEQFF
TRBJ2-3 | TRBV20-1 | 13 | many | CSAWTSGSDTQYF
TRBJ2-1 | TRBV24-1 | 16 | NA | CATSGPYRDTVGEQFF
TRBJ1-1 | TRBV9 | 12 | NA | CASSSDSDEAFF
TRBJ2-3 | TRBV12-3/TRBV12-4 | 14 | many | CASSRTSGADTQYF
TRBJ2-6 | TRBV5-1 | 16 | many | CASSGGGGVGANVLTF
TRBJ2-5 | TRBV24-1 | 15 | many | CATSGETGASETQYF
TRBJ2-6 | TRBV5-5 | 15 | many | CASSHRVTGANVLTF
TRBJ2-2 | TRBV6-1 | 16 | NA | CASSHWTGKNTGELFF
TRBJ2-2 | TRBV19 | 14 | NA | CASRWDKNTGELFF
TRBJ1-1 | TRBV5-4 | 17 | NA | CASSLRLQGPMNTEAFF
TRBJ1-1 | TRBV28 | 15 | NA | CASNPRGTVNTEAFF
TRBJ2-6 | TRBV28 | 15 | many | CASSLRRSGANVLTF
TRBJ1-3 | TRBV18 | 16 | NA | CASSSNDGNSGNTIYF
TRBJ2-2 | TRBV2 | 17 | few | CASSDDSGRVGTGELFF
TRBJ1-6 | TRBV2 | 14 | many | CASSKRTDNSPLHF
TRBJ2-7 | TRBV4-1 | 13 | few | CASSQVTLYEQYF
TRBJ2-1 | TRBV5-1 | 13 | NA | CASSPSLGYEQFF
TRBJ1-5 | TRBV19 | 13 | NA | CASSRQENKPQHF
TRBJ1-1 | TRBV20-1 | 12 | many | CSARQGNTEAFF
TRBJ2-1 | TRBV24-1 | 14 | many | CATTTSGRNDEQFF
TRBJ2-1 | TRBV7-9 | 18 | NA | CASSPPMTSGRPYNEQFF
TRBJ1-2 | TRBV7-8 | 15 | many | CASSLGPDRTYGYTF
TRBJ2-3 | TRBV11-2 | 16 | many | CASSLAKVGISDTQYF
TRBJ2-1 | TRBV6-1 | 15 | NA | CASSGGGFSYNEQFF
TRBJ2-3 | TRBV19 | 13 | few | CASSIGAGGTQYF
TRBJ2-5 | TRBV5-1 | 16 | NA | CASSLGDFPEVETQYF
TRBJ1-1 | TRBV13 | 15 | many | CASSAGRTPNTEAFF
TRBJ2-5 | TRBV11-3 | 15 | many | CASSGTSEPQETQYF
TRBJ1-1 | TRBV12-3/TRBV12-4 | 12 | many | CASSLDIEEAFF
TRBJ2-3 | TRBV6-1 | 16 | many | CASSGRATTSTDTQYF
TRBJ2-1 | TRBV6-2/TRBV6-3 | 14 | NA | CAISVSSGRAEQFF
TRBJ2-5 | TRBV29-1 | 15 | many | CSVPPGQGAPETQYF